This T cell receptor beta chain was retrieved from a study of blood T cell repertoires in COVID-19 (dated by TCRdb to 2018 to 2021). Regarding the study in general: Collaborator samples came from the United States, Italy and Spain and covered acute and convalescent phases of COVID-19. The prospective study material was composed of cDNA or gDNA derived from T cells, B-cell-depleted T cells, or PBMCs. Deeply sampled blood TCRbeta repertoires from subjects exposed to, actively infected with, or recovered from COVID-19 were included in the dataset. The repertoires were released in a freely available public database meant as a resource for research on the immune response to SARS-CoV-2. The samples were drawn from two sources: the first 160 participants of the ongoing ImmuneRACE study, and over 1,000 subjects contributed by 6 global collaborators. Nearly every sample came with metadata listing a de-identified subject ID, COVID-19 status, age in years and sex. HLA class I and class II types, where available, came from metadata supplied by the sample provider rather than from assay-based typing.

Participants in the prospective study were aged roughly 18 to 100 years, lived in about two dozen United States geographic areas, and enrolled through a virtual design. To assign participants to cohorts, the prospective study relied on clinical history that participants themselves reported in a screening survey and a study questionnaire. Recovered participants in ImmuneRACE Cohort 3 were defined by two consecutive negative NP/OP PCR tests, clearance by a healthcare professional, or resolution of symptoms. Mobile phlebotomists in the prospective study collected whole blood, serum and a nasopharyngeal or oropharyngeal swab from every participant. Over an approximately 2-month period, participants in the prospective study had the option of providing additional blood draws and questionnaires. Blood samples from the prospective study were shipped frozen or at room temperature prior to DNA extraction.

Results and caveats for the whole study, not just this receptor: How much clinical and demographic metadata was included differed by source and by participant, and the metadata was provided uncurated.

CDR1 and CDR2, per the germline V gene, are SGHRS and YFSETQ. The CDR3 runs 13 residues from the cysteine to the phenylalanine. Here the CDR3 DNA is all that survives: 39 bases in frame from base 1. V is cut by 5 bases and J by 1 base, and the space between the germline ends is 9 bases. The immunoSEQ Assay, a bias-controlled multiplex PCR, was used to amplify TCRbeta CDR3 regions from genomic DNA. The original pipeline was this. Nucleated cell counts per sample were estimated from amplification of reference gene primers within the assay. To quantify the absolute abundance of each unique TCRbeta CDR3 rearrangement, sequence reads were collapsed and filtered. For each sample, productive Simpson clonality was calculated as the square root of Simpson's diversity index over productive rearrangements. TCRdb took this table from immuneACCESS and kept in-frame rearrangements with V and J called. Such tables lack part of the clones; where checked against another copy, unresolved V genes explain under half of the gap, and the rest is unexplained. The V and J calls and clone size come from that table; D and trimming were worked out from the DNA. The sample contains around 120,000 clones, approximately 86% of them found a single time. The ten top clones hold roughly 2.3% of the sample.

About this clone itself: Its antigen is currently not known. It has no much larger one-base neighbor in the sample; base qualities were not kept.

This TCR derives from a woman aged 45-65 years who had recovered from COVID-19. Sequencing was carried out using PBMCs or T cells enriched from blood (not recorded which). The rearranged chain carries TRBV5-1 and TRBJ2-5, with the identity of the D gene unclear. For the CDR3, the sequence is CASSREAQETQYF. The DNA reads TGCGCCAGCAGTCGCGAGGCCCAAGAGACCCAGTACTTC.